This T cell receptor beta chain was profiled in a study of blood T cell repertoires in COVID-19. The CDR3 is 17 residues long. Germline CDR1 SGHTA, CDR2 FQGTGA. Unmatched junction bases numbered 3, after V lost 3 bases and J lost 3 bases. Assay: immunoSEQ multiplex PCR; the TCRdb copy retains only in-frame clones and omits some. The sample contains some 250,000 clones, approximately 88% of which appear only once. The sequencing input was peripheral blood. The receptor comes from a woman aged 25 to 39 with acute or convalescent COVID-19. The genes are TRBV7-3 and TRBJ2-2; 14 nucleotides agree with TRBD2. CDR3 residues: CASSFPGLAGDTGELFF. The DNA for the CDR3 is TGTGCCAGCAGCTTCCCGGGACTAGCGGGAGACACCGGGGAGCTGTTTTTT.